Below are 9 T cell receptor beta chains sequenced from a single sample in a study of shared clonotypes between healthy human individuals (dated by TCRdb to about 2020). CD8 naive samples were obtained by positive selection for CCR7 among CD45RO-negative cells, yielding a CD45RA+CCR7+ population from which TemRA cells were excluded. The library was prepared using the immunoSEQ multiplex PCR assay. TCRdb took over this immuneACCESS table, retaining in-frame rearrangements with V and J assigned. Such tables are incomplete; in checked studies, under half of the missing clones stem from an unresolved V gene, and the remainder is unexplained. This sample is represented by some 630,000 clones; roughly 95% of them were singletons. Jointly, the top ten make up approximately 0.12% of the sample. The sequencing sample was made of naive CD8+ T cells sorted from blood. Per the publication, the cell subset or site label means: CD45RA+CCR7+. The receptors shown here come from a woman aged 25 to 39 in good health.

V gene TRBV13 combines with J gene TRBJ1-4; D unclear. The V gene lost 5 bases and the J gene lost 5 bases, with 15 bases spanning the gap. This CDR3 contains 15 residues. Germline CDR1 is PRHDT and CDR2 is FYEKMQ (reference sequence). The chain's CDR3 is CASSLGPLMNEKLFF. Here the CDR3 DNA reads TGTGCCAGCAGCCTCGGGCCGCTAATGAATGAAAAACTGTTTTTT.

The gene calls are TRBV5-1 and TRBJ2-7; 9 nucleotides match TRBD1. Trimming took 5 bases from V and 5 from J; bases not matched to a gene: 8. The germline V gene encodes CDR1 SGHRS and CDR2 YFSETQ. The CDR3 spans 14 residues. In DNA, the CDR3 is TGCGCCAGCAGAAAGGACAGGGGCCCCAACGAGCAGTACTTC. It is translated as CASRKDRGPNEQYF.

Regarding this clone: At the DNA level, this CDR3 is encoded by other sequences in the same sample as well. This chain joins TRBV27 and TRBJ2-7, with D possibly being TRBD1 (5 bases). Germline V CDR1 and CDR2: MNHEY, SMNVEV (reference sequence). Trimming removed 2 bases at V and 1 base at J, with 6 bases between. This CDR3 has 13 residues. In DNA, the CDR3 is TGTGCCAGCAGTTTAGCAGGGTCCTACGAGCAGTACTTC. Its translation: CASSLAGSYEQYF.

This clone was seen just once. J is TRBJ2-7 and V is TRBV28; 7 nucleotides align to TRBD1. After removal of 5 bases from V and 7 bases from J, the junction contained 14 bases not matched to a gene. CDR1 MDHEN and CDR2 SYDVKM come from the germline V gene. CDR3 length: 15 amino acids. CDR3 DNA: TGTGCCAGCAGTCTCCACCGGGACAGAGGTGAAGAGCAGTACTTC. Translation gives CASSLHRDRGEEQYF.

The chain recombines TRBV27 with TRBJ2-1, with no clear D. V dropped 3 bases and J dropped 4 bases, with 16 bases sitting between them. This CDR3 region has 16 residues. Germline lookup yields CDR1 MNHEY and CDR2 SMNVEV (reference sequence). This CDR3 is CASSFSFGESYNEQFF. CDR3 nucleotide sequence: TGTGCCAGCAGTTTTAGTTTTGGTGAATCTTACAATGAGCAGTTCTTC.

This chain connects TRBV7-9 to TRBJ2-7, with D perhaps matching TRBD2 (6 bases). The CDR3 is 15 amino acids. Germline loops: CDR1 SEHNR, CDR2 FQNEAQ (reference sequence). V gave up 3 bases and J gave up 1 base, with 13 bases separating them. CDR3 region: CASSFWGEWSYEQYF. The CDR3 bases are TGTGCCAGCAGCTTTTGGGGGGAGTGGTCCTACGAGCAGTACTTC. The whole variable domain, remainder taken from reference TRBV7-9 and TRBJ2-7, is DTGVSQNPRHKITKRGQNVTFRCDPISEHNRLYWYRQTLGQGPEFLTYFQNEAQLEKSRLLSDRFSAERPKGSFSTLEIQRTEQGDSAMYLCASSFWGEWSYEQYFGPGTRLTVT.

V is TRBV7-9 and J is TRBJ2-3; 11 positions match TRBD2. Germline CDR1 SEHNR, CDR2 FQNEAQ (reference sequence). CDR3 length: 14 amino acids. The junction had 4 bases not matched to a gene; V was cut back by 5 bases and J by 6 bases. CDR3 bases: TGTGCCAGCAGCCTGACTAGCGGGACCGATACGCAGTATTTT. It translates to CASSLTSGTDTQYF. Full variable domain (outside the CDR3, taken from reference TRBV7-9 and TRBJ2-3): DTGVSQNPRHKITKRGQNVTFRCDPISEHNRLYWYRQTLGQGPEFLTYFQNEAQLEKSRLLSDRFSAERPKGSFSTLEIQRTEQGDSAMYLCASSLTSGTDTQYFGPGTRLTVL.

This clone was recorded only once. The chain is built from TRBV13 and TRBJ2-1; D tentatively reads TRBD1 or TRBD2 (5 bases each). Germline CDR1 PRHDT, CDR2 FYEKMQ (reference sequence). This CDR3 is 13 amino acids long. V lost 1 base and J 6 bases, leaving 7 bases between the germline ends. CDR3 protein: CASSLVGVNEQFF. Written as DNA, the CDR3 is TGTGCCAGCAGCTTAGTGGGGGTCAATGAGCAGTTCTTC.

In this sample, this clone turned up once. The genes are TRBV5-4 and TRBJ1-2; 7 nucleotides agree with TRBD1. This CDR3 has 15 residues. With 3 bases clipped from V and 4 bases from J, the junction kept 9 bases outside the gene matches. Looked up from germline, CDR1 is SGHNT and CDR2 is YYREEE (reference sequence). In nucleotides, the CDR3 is TGTGCCAGCAGCTCCCCCCTGACAGGGCTCTATGGCTACACCTTC. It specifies CASSSPLTGLYGYTF.